A selection of T cell receptor beta chains follows, all from one sample in a study of shared clonotypes between healthy human individuals. Assay: immunoSEQ multiplex PCR; the TCRdb copy retains only in-frame clones and omits some. The sample consists of some 2,400,000 clones, around 95% of them appearing once. Sequencing was carried out using naive CD4+ T cells sorted from blood. Receptors were obtained from a man aged 18 to 29 in good health. The CDR3 runs from the conserved cysteine through the conserved F or W. A D gene is named only where the DNA matches it firmly. For some rows the clone size is stated as once, few or many, or as a class when expanded; others skip it.

j_gene | v_gene | abundance | d_gene | CDR3nt | CDR3aa
TRBJ2-7 | TRBV11-2 | . | . | TGTGCCAGCAGCTTAGTCTCAGGCCTCTCCTACGAGCAGTACTTC | CASSLVSGLSYEQYF
TRBJ2-7 | TRBV11-2 | . | . | TGTGCCAGCAGCTTGCAACCGGGACACCCATACGAGCAGTACTTC | CASSLQPGHPYEQYF
TRBJ2-5 | TRBV18 | once | . | TGTGCCAGCTCACCGCGGGGCGGCCAAGAGACCCAGTACTTC | CASSPRGGQETQYF
TRBJ1-2 | TRBV25-1 | . | . | TGTGCCAGCAGTGAATGGCCCGAAAGCGGCTACACCTTC | CASSEWPESGYTF
TRBJ1-1 | TRBV7-9 | . | . | TGTGCCAGCACCAAAGTAGAGGGCAACACTGAAGCTTTCTTT | CASTKVEGNTEAFF
TRBJ2-5 | TRBV5-4 | . | . | TGTGCCAGCAGCGTGAGGGGGGATACCCAAGAGACCCAGTACTTC | CASSVRGDTQETQYF
TRBJ2-2 | TRBV30 | . | . | TGTGCCTGGAGTCAAGGCAGGAACACCGGGGAGCTGTTTTTT | CAWSQGRNTGELFF
TRBJ2-5 | TRBV5-4 | . | TRBD1 | TGTGCCAGCAGCTTGGAGACAGGGCGGGAGACCCAGTACTTC | CASSLETGRETQYF
TRBJ2-1 | TRBV7-7 | . | . | TGTGCTAGCAGCTTAGCCGGATCCTACAATGAGCAGTTCTTC | CASSLAGSYNEQFF
TRBJ2-1 | TRBV19 | once | . | TGTGCCAGTAGTAACCCACAGGGACGCTATGAGCAGTTCTTC | CASSNPQGRYEQFF
TRBJ2-7 | TRBV19 | . | TRBD2 | TGTGCCAGTAGTAAACGGACGGGTAGCGGGGTTGCCTACGAGCAGTACTTC | CASSKRTGSGVAYEQYF
TRBJ1-1 | TRBV6-1 | once | . | TGTGCCAGCACCCCCAAGGAGATGAACACTGAAGCTTTCTTT | CASTPKEMNTEAFF
TRBJ1-5 | TRBV10-3 | . | TRBD1 | TGTGCCATCAGTGAGTCGAGGACAGGGACCTTATTGAATCAGCCCCAGCATTTT | CAISESRTGTLLNQPQHF
TRBJ1-2 | TRBV6-5 | . | TRBD1 | TGTGCCAGCAGTCGGGACAGCCTCTATGGCTACACCTTC | CASSRDSLYGYTF
TRBJ2-7 | TRBV2 | once | . | TGTGCCAGCAGGGACTCCTACGAGCAGTACTTC | CASRDSYEQYF
TRBJ2-7 | TRBV29-1 | . | . | TGCAGCGTTGAACGGACAGCTAACTCCTACGAGCAGTACTTC | CSVERTANSYEQYF
TRBJ1-1 | TRBV29-1 | . | TRBD1 | TGCAGCGTGGACAGGGGGCGTACTGAAGCTTTCTTT | CSVDRGRTEAFF
TRBJ2-7 | TRBV6-1 | . | TRBD2 | TGTGCCAGCAGTGACGGACTAGCGGGATCAAACGAGCAGTACTTC | CASSDGLAGSNEQYF
TRBJ2-7 | TRBV7-2 | . | . | TGTGCCAGCAGCCGGTCCCAAGGGGCTCGGAGGGCCGAGCAGTACTTC | CASSRSQGARRAEQYF
TRBJ1-1 | TRBV30 | . | . | TGTGCCTGGAGTAAAGGACCGAACACTGAAGCTTTCTTT | CAWSKGPNTEAFF
TRBJ1-4 | TRBV7-2 | . | . | TGTGCCAGCAGCTCAGACAGATATAATGAAAAACTGTTTTTT | CASSSDRYNEKLFF
TRBJ1-4 | TRBV28 | . | . | TGTGCCAGCAGTTTGGCCGCGAATGAAAAACTGTTTTTT | CASSLAANEKLFF
TRBJ1-2 | TRBV6-5 | . | TRBD1 | TGTGCCAGCAGTCTCGGGACAGCGAGCTTCTATGGCTACACCTTC | CASSLGTASFYGYTF
TRBJ2-1 | TRBV2 | . | TRBD2 | TGTGCCAGCACCCAGCTCCTCGCTAGCGGGGGGGCGAGTGAGCAGTTCTTC | CASTQLLASGGASEQFF
TRBJ1-1 | TRBV6-5 | . | . | TGTGCCAGCATCGGGGGTTTGGGGGGAACTGAAGCTTTCTTT | CASIGGLGGTEAFF
TRBJ1-4 | TRBV6-6 | . | . | TGTGCCAGCAGTTACGTTACAGGAAATGAAAAACTGTTTTTT | CASSYVTGNEKLFF
TRBJ1-5 | TRBV6-1 | once | . | TGTGCCAGCAGTGTAGACGCTGGCAATCAGCCCCAGCATTTT | CASSVDAGNQPQHF
TRBJ1-5 | TRBV6-1 | . | . | TGTGCCAGCAATCTCCCGGGGAATCAGCCCCAGCATTTT | CASNLPGNQPQHF
TRBJ1-2 | TRBV6-5 | . | TRBD1 | TGTGCCAGCAGTTACTCAGAGACAGGGGGCTTTGGCTACACCTTC | CASSYSETGGFGYTF
TRBJ2-7 | TRBV7-9 | . | TRBD2 | TGTGCCAGCAGCCGAGGACTAGCGGGAGGCTTCTCCTACGAGCAGTACTTC | CASSRGLAGGFSYEQYF
TRBJ2-1 | TRBV15 | . | TRBD1 | TGTGCCACCAGCAGAGGCATAGGGACAGGGTACCCCTACAATGAGCAGTTCTTC | CATSRGIGTGYPYNEQFF
TRBJ2-3 | TRBV5-6 | . | . | TGTGCCAGCAGCTTGTACCGTGGTCTGGCCACAGATACGCAGTATTTT | CASSLYRGLATDTQYF
TRBJ1-3 | TRBV21-1 | . | . | TGTGCCAGCAGCAATTCAGGGACAGGGATCTCTGGAAACACCATATATTTT | CASSNSGTGISGNTIYF
TRBJ2-5 | TRBV2 | once | TRBD2 | TGTGCCAGCAGCCCTCAGACTAGCGGAGAGACCCAGTACTTC | CASSPQTSGETQYF
TRBJ1-1 | TRBV28 | . | . | TGTGCCAGCAGTCTAGAGGGGCCTGGCACTGAAGCTTTCTTT | CASSLEGPGTEAFF
TRBJ2-7 | TRBV5-1 | . | TRBD2 | TGCGCCAGCAGCTTGGCTAGCGGGAGCTACGAGCAGTACTTC | CASSLASGSYEQYF
TRBJ2-2 | TRBV29-1 | . | . | TGCAGCGTCCCGGGCCCCCTGGCCGGGGAGCTGTTTTTT | CSVPGPLAGELFF
TRBJ1-4 | TRBV7-9 | once | . | TGTGCCAGCAGCCGTATGACAGGCATCAATGAAAAACTGTTTTTT | CASSRMTGINEKLFF
TRBJ1-3 | TRBV7-8 | . | . | TGTGCCAGCAGCACCAGGGCTTCTGGAAACACCATATATTTT | CASSTRASGNTIYF
TRBJ1-1 | TRBV9 | . | TRBD1 | TGTGCCAGCAGCGGAATACAGGGGGCCGGGAACACTGAAGCTTTCTTT | CASSGIQGAGNTEAFF
TRBJ2-4 | TRBV6-1 | . | TRBD1 | TGTGCCAGCAGTGATGAGGGGGCCATTGCCAAAAACATTCAGTACTTC | CASSDEGAIAKNIQYF
TRBJ1-1 | TRBV5-1 | . | TRBD1 | TGCGCCACCACAGGGGCGGGGAACACTGAAGCTTTCTTT | CATTGAGNTEAFF
TRBJ2-1 | TRBV5-1 | . | TRBD2 | TGCGCCAGCAGCGCCGGACTAGCGATCTACAATGAGCAGTTCTTC | CASSAGLAIYNEQFF
TRBJ2-7 | TRBV4-3 | . | . | TGCGCCAGCAGCCTAGACACAGGGGGGGTCTCCTACGAGCAGTACTTC | CASSLDTGGVSYEQYF
TRBJ1-1 | TRBV6-5 | . | . | TGTGCCAGCAGGAAAGGAAATGAAGCTTTCTTT | CASRKGNEAFF
TRBJ2-3 | TRBV10-3 | . | TRBD2 | TGTGCCATCAAAGGGACTAGCGGGAGTTCGTGGACAGATACGCAGTATTTT | CAIKGTSGSSWTDTQYF
TRBJ2-7 | TRBV5-1 | . | . | TGCGCCAGCAGCCTCAATCCGAGCTCCTACGAGCAGTACTTC | CASSLNPSSYEQYF
TRBJ2-1 | TRBV28 | once | TRBD2 | TGTGCCAGCAGTTCTAGCGGGGGGGCAGATTACAATGAGCAGTTCTTC | CASSSSGGADYNEQFF
TRBJ2-2 | TRBV30 | . | . | TGTGCCTGGAACCAGCCCCGGGGGTTCGACTGGATTACCGGGGAGCTGTTTTTT | CAWNQPRGFDWITGELFF
TRBJ2-6 | TRBV6-6 | . | . | TGTGCCACCATCCAGGGGGGTGCTGGGGCCAACGTCCTGACTTTC | CATIQGGAGANVLTF
TRBJ1-5 | TRBV6-5 | once | TRBD1 | TGTGCCAGCAGCAAAATGACAGGGGGCAATCAGCCCCAGCATTTT | CASSKMTGGNQPQHF
TRBJ2-5 | TRBV4-1 | . | TRBD2 | TGCGCCAGCTCGCCGCTGGGAGGGGCTAGGGAGACCCAGTACTTC | CASSPLGGARETQYF
TRBJ2-3 | TRBV29-1 | . | . | TGCAGCGTTGTCCCTCGGTTGGTAGATACGCAGTATTTT | CSVVPRLVDTQYF